Presented here are 3 T cell receptor beta chains from one specimen sequenced in a study of regulatory T cells in long-lasting Graves disease (dated by TCRdb to about 2021). Libraries were prepared through multiplex PCR. The data were produced on an Illumina HiSeq 4000. CDR3 regions were amplified by Arm-PCR with iRepertoire HTBI primers to construct TCR beta libraries. TCRdb reworked the public reads: Q25 trimming with fastp, MiXCR clone assembly, productive beta chains retained. Records with the same CDR3 protein are collapsed into one entry carrying the most frequent genes and DNA. This sample has fewer than 650,000 distinct CDR3 sequences in its table, and about 16% of those were observed once. The ten largest clones represent more than 10% of the sample. According to the study, the label for this sample's time point signals: newly diagnosed GD, antithyroid drugs for less than 3 months. For both TCR sequencing and RNA sequencing, RNA was extracted from PBMCs using TRIzol.

The same data also contributed to another study, on T cells in Graves' hyperthyroidism and ophthalmopathy.

The sequencing here drew on peripheral blood mononuclear cells (PBMCs), taken at new diagnosis, from a patient treated with antithyroid drugs. These receptors all stem from a man between 18 and 29 years old with Graves disease. Donor details come from another sample of the same person, matched by shared clones.

The chain joins TRBV20-1 to TRBJ2-5, with 7 bases lining up with TRBD2. The length of the CDR3 is 18 residues. Germline values: CDR1 DFQATT, CDR2 SNEGSKA (reference sequence). The J segment lost 3 bases and the V segment lost 3 bases, leaving 19 bases of the junction unmatched. The CDR3 region has the DNA TGCAGTGCTAGCAGTTTGGGGGGGGAAGCGGGGACCAAAGAGACCCAGTACTTC. Its translation is CSASSLGGEAGTKETQYF.

Many counts were recorded for this clonotype. The chain carries TRBV12-3 or TRBV12-4 and TRBJ2-5; the D is unclear. Trimming left V 6 bases short and J 7 bases short, with 15 bases between. The CDR3 runs to 13 residues. The CDR3 coding sequence is TGTGCCAGCAGCCTGGCCCTAACGGGGACCCAGTACTTC. Translating it yields CASSLALTGTQYF.

This clonotype has at least ten counts. The rearrangement uses TRBV12-3 or TRBV12-4 and TRBJ1-2, with D uncertain. This CDR3 is 13 amino acids long. V was trimmed by 3 bases and J by 8 bases, leaving 13 bases between them. The CDR3 loop reads CASSFDGNTGYTF. CDR3 DNA sequence: TGTGCCAGCAGTTTCGACGGAAATACAGGCTACACCTTC.